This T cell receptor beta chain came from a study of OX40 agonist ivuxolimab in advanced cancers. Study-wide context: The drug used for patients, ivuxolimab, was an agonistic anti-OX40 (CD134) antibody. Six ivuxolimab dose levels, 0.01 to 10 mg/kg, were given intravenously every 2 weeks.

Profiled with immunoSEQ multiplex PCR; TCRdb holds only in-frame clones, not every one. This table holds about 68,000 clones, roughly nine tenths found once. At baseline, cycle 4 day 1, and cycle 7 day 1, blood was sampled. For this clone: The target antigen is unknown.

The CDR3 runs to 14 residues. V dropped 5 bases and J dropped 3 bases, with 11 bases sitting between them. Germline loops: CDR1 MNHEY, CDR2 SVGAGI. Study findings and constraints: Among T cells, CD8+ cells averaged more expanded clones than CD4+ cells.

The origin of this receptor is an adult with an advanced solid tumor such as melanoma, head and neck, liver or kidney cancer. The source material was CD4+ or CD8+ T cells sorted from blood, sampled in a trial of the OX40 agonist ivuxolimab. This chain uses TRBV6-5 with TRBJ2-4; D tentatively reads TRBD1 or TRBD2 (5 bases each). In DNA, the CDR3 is TGTGCCAGCAGTCCGGGACCCGTCAAAAACATTCAGTACTTC. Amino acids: CASSPGPVKNIQYF.